Sequencing of this T cell receptor (beta chain) was carried out in a study of OX40 agonist ivuxolimab in advanced cancers. Study at large: Patients' therapy was ivuxolimab, an antibody that acts as an agonist of OX40 (CD134). Of the participants, approximately 44% had some prior anti-PD-1, anti-PD-L1 or anti-CTLA-4 therapy, which was allowed.

The data were produced by immunoSEQ multiplex PCR, yet TCRdb's version contains in-frame clones alone and is incomplete. The data contain about 19,000 clones, approximately 81% of them seen just once; the ten biggest clones take up over 20%. CDR1 and CDR2 (germline): SGDLS, YYNGEE. This CDR3 region has 13 residues. V lost 3 bases to trimming and J lost 5 bases, with 11 bases between them. This TCR was recovered from an adult with an advanced solid tumor such as melanoma, head and neck, liver or kidney cancer. This chain connects TRBV9 to TRBJ1-2; D possibly corresponds to TRBD1 (5 bases). The sample in question was CD4+ or CD8+ T cells sorted from blood, obtained in a trial of the OX40 agonist ivuxolimab. CDR3 protein: CASSEQDRYGYTF. The CDR3 nucleotides read TGTGCCAGCAGCGAACAGGATCGATATGGCTACACCTTC.